This TCR beta chain appears in the sequencing data of a study of regulatory T cells in long-lasting Graves disease. There are 14 residues in the CDR3. Germline CDR1 SGHVS, CDR2 FQNEAQ. V was pared by 6 bases and J by 4 bases, with 15 bases between. This clonotype was detected many times. As yet, its antigen is unknown. Indicated time point: newly diagnosed GD, antithyroid drugs for less than 3 months. Isolated PBMC RNA provided the starting material for the TCR library. Patients all came to the study from an endocrinology department in Xi'an, China. Arm-PCR with iRepertoire HTBI primers amplified the CDR3 regions for these TCR beta libraries. From the multiplex PCR reads, TCRdb called clonotypes with MiXCR, one entry per CDR3 protein. This table has around 360,000 distinct CDR3 sequences, 16% appearing once. Study findings and constraints: Under persistent disease, TRBV28, TRBJ1-2 and TRBJ2-5 were used preferentially.

The sample was also linked to a second study, of T cells in Graves' hyperthyroidism and ophthalmopathy. In that study: Median prediction lead before ophthalmopathy onset was around 6.9 months with the model.

The TCR sequence derives from a woman between 18 and 29 years old with Graves disease. The chain combines TRBV7-8 with TRBJ2-5; D could derive from TRBD1 or TRBD2 (6 bases each). The starting material was peripheral blood mononuclear cells (PBMCs), obtained at new diagnosis, from a patient treated with antithyroid drugs. The CDR3 sequence: CASRFKGGGETQYF. The CDR3 coding sequence is TGTGCCAGCAGATTTAAGGGGGGAGGAGAGACCCAGTACTTC.